Following are 2 T cell receptor beta chains from one sample sequenced in a study of molecular identifiers for immune sequencing clone quantification. TCRdb recomputed calls from the PCR reads with MiXCR, one row per CDR3 protein. The table records about 500,000 distinct CDR3 sequences, under 30% of them present only once. The sequencing input was naive CD8+ T cells from blood, with Jurkat cell RNA spiked in. Subset described: FACS-sorted CD8+CD4-CCR7+CD45RA+ naive T cells. The receptors shown here come from a human donor in good health. Some libraries in this study had Jurkat cell RNA spiked in.

CDR3 sequence: CASCLPPPKAGEAFF. CDR3 in DNA: TGTGCCAGCTGCCTCCCACCCCCTAAGGCCGGTGAAGCTTTCTTT. V and J are TRBV12-3 or TRBV12-4 and TRBJ1-1, with unresolved D. V shed 8 bases and J shed 7 bases, with 23 bases lying between them. There are 15 residues in the CDR3.

This clonotype has only a few counts. The genes are TRBV18 and TRBJ2-7, with 9 bases lining up with TRBD1. V lost 5 bases and J lost 2; bases outside the gene matches: 7. The V gene's germline CDR1 is KGHSH and CDR2 LQKENI. The CDR3 has 15 amino acids. CDR3 in amino acids: CASSAPGQGPYEQYF. CDR3 in DNA: TGTGCCAGCTCAGCTCCGGGACAGGGACCCTACGAGCAGTACTTC.